The 18 T cell receptor beta chains reported below all come from one sample, sequenced in a study of low-dose radiotherapy and immunotherapy resistance in tumors. The time point was: before trial treatment. Alpha- and beta-chain coverage of first-strand cDNA came from TRAV- and TRBV-specific primers. The authors ran 20 PCR cycles to amplify TCRs with a constant-region primer and V-primer adapter. Via MiXCR, TCRdb re-called the reads, giving one row per CDR3 protein. The data show 60,000 or so distinct CDR3 sequences, about a quarter seen once. The sample in question was PBMCs, obtained before treatment. The receptors shown here come from a male donor with rectosigmoid adenocarcinoma.

This clonotype has ten or more counts. The V call is TRBV20-1, the J call TRBJ2-3; 12 bases map to TRBD2. V lost 5 bases and J lost 0; bases outside the gene matches: 12. This CDR3 contains 18 residues. Germline lookup yields CDR1 DFQATT and CDR2 SNEGSKA (reference sequence). CDR3 loop: CSARGLAGSEISTDTQYF. In DNA, the CDR3 is TGCAGTGCTCGCGGACTAGCGGGGAGCGAAATTAGCACAGATACGCAGTATTTT.

This clonotype was recorded at least ten times. The genes are TRBV19 and TRBJ2-1, with D perhaps matching TRBD2 (7 bases). Germline V gene sequence: CDR1 LNHDA, CDR2 SQIVND (reference sequence). V was trimmed by 5 bases and J by 10 bases, leaving 15 bases between them. CDR3 length: 13 amino acids. CDR3 loop: CASSLRGAWEQFF. The CDR3 region has the DNA TGTGCCAGTAGTCTCCGGGGGGCATGGGAGCAGTTCTTC.

This clonotype occurred many times. V gene TRBV28 combines with J gene TRBJ1-1; 9 nucleotides line up with TRBD1. The ends lost 4 bases at V and 3 bases at J; junction bases unmatched: 3. The germline V gene encodes CDR1 MDHEN and CDR2 SYDVKM. The CDR3 loop spans 14 amino acids. The chain's CDR3 is CASSSGQGDTEAFF. As DNA, the CDR3 is TGTGCCAGCAGTTCGGGACAGGGTGACACTGAAGCTTTCTTT.

The chain recombines TRBV20-1 with TRBJ1-1; D not resolved. Germline loops: CDR1 DFQATT, CDR2 SNEGSKA (reference sequence). The CDR3 length is 14 residues. Trimming shortened V by 6 bases and J by 3 bases, and 17 bases separated the two germline ends. CDR3: CSAGTGKSDTEAFF. Written as DNA, the CDR3 is TGCAGTGCCGGCACGGGGAAGTCGGACACTGAAGCTTTCTTT.

This clonotype was seen ten or more times. This chain connects TRBV4-1 to TRBJ2-6; D not resolved. Trimming pared 0 bases from V and 5 bases from J, leaving 17 bases between. CDR3 size: 18 residues. Germline V gene lookup returns CDR1 MGHRA and CDR2 YSYEKL. CDR3 nucleotide sequence: TGCGCCAGCAGCCAAGATAATCTAGGCCAGGACCGGGCCAACGTCCTGACTTTC. Protein product: CASSQDNLGQDRANVLTF.

This clonotype was picked up many times. The chain employs TRBV13 and TRBJ2-4, with D unresolved. The germline V gene encodes CDR1 PRHDT and CDR2 FYEKMQ (reference sequence). The CDR3 contains 15 residues. Trimming stripped 7 bases from V and 1 base from J, with 14 bases between. The CDR3, as DNA: TGTGCCAGCACCCAGGAAGGGCCTGCCAAAAACATTCAGTACTTC. It encodes CASTQEGPAKNIQYF.

This clonotype has a count of ten or more. This chain connects TRBV28 to TRBJ2-3; D gene unclear. V was clipped by 7 bases and J by 8 bases, with 16 bases between them. Germline V lookup: CDR1 MDHEN, CDR2 SYDVKM. The CDR3 covers 13 residues. CDR3 region: CASTKLWGGTQYF. CDR3 coding DNA: TGTGCCAGCACCAAGTTATGGGGTGGTACGCAGTATTTT.

The sample holds many counts of this clonotype. This chain connects TRBV6-5 to TRBJ1-2; no definite D call. Germline V gene data show CDR1 as MNHEY and CDR2 as SVGAGI. The CDR3 has 14 amino acids. The germline V and J ends were trimmed by 2 bases and 4 bases, with 11 bases remaining between them. The CDR3, as DNA: TGTGCCAGCAGTTACGGTCCGGATTTCTATGGCTACACCTTC. Translating gives CASSYGPDFYGYTF.

By sample share, this clonotype is medium-sized. The rearrangement uses TRBV28 and TRBJ2-7; the match to TRBD1 covers 7 bases. Germline V lookup: CDR1 MDHEN, CDR2 SYDVKM. V gave up 6 bases and J gave up 0 bases; unmatched junction bases: 5. The CDR3 is 14 amino acids. CDR3 DNA sequence: TGTGCCAGCAGGAGGACAGGAAACTCCTACGAGCAGTACTTC. Its protein product is CASRRTGNSYEQYF.

This clonotype appeared many times. The CDR3 loop is CASSLAGQFYTEAFF. The CDR3 nucleotides are TGTGCCAGCAGCTTGGCCGGACAGTTTTACACTGAAGCTTTCTTT. V is TRBV5-6 and J is TRBJ1-1; possibly TRBD1 for D (6 bases). The CDR3 totals 15 residues. The germline CDR1 and CDR2 sequences are SGHDT and YYEEEE. Trimming stripped 0 bases from V and 3 bases from J, with 12 bases between.

In this sample, this clonotype turned up many times. V gene TRBV20-1 combines with J gene TRBJ2-5; 7 bases map to TRBD2. The CDR3 extends over 15 amino acids. The V gene end was trimmed by 3 bases and the J gene end by 5 bases; junction bases not matched to a gene: 12. The germline V gene encodes CDR1 DFQATT and CDR2 SNEGSKA (reference sequence). CDR3 nucleotide sequence: TGCAGTGCTAGGCGATCCGGGGGGTCCCTTGAGACCCAGTACTTC. This encodes CSARRSGGSLETQYF.

At least ten counts were recorded for this clonotype. V gene TRBV23-1 combines with J gene TRBJ2-3; possibly TRBD1 for D (6 bases). TRBV23-1 is flagged as an ORF with uncertain function. Trimming cost V 2 bases and J 4 bases, with 13 bases left between them. The CDR3 has 15 amino acids. CDR3 nucleotides: TGCGCCAGCAGTCAACGAACAGGGACCGCAGATACGCAGTATTTT. Translating gives CASSQRTGTADTQYF.

V gene TRBV4-1 combines with J gene TRBJ2-3; 14 nucleotides align to TRBD2. Trimming at V came to 5 bases and at J to 6 bases, leaving 7 bases not matched to a gene. The CDR3 sequence is 16 residues long. CDR1 MGHRA and CDR2 YSYEKL come from the germline V gene. CDR3 region: CASSVTSGGASDTQYF. Written as DNA, the CDR3 is TGCGCCAGCAGCGTGACTAGCGGGGGGGCCTCGGATACGCAGTATTTT.

At least ten counts were recorded for this clonotype. This chain uses TRBV2 with TRBJ2-3; no firm D call. This CDR3 has 11 residues. The ends were cut back, 8 bases at V and 2 bases at J, with 5 bases in the middle. From germline, CDR1 is SNHLY and CDR2 FYNNEI. The CDR3 here is CASLNTDTQYF. Here the CDR3 DNA reads TGTGCCAGCCTGAACACAGATACGCAGTATTTT.

This clonotype was found a few times. The chain combines TRBV5-4 with TRBJ1-5; D perhaps matches TRBD1 (5 bases). V gave up 2 bases and J gave up 6 bases, with 12 bases separating them. The germline V gene has CDR1 SGHNT and CDR2 YYREEE (reference sequence). The CDR3 is 14 residues long. In DNA form, the CDR3 reads TGTGCCAGCAGCTTCCAGGGTGGCGGTCAGCCCCAGCATTTT. Protein product: CASSFQGGGQPQHF. Combining the CDR3 with reference TRBV5-4 and TRBJ1-5 gives the whole variable domain ETGVTQSPTHLIKTRGQQVTLRCSSQSGHNTVSWYQQALGQGPQFIFQYYREEENGRGNFPPRFSGLQFPNYSSELNVNALELDDSALYLCASSFQGGGQPQHFGDGTRLSIL.

This clonotype was counted at least ten times. The V gene is TRBV29-1, the J gene TRBJ2-6, with D perhaps matching TRBD1 (6 bases). Between the trimmed V and J ends, which lost 6 bases and 9 bases, there was a span of 18 bases. Germline lookup yields CDR1 SQVTM and CDR2 ANQGSEA. The CDR3 contains 14 residues. The DNA for the CDR3 is TGCAGCGTCGGTGGTGGGGGCTACCGCAACGTCCTGACTTTC. Residues: CSVGGGGYRNVLTF. Full variable domain (missing parts from reference TRBV29-1 and TRBJ2-6): SAVISQKPSRDICQRGTSLTIQCQVDSQVTMMFWYRQQPGQSLTLIATANQGSEATYESGFVIDKFPISRPNLTFSTLTVSNMSPEDSSIYLCSVGGGGYRNVLTFGAGSRLTVL.

At least ten counts were recorded for this clonotype. This sequence joins TRBV28 and TRBJ2-7, with TRBD1 identical over 8 bases. The V and J ends lost 5 bases and 2 bases, in that order; junction bases with no gene match: 11. This CDR3 is built from 16 residues. Looked up from germline, CDR1 is MDHEN and CDR2 is SYDVKM. CDR3 region: CASSTKLWGQAYEQYF. In DNA, the CDR3 is TGTGCCAGCAGTACCAAGCTCTGGGGACAGGCCTACGAGCAGTACTTC.

This clonotype has ten or more counts. The rearrangement uses TRBV4-2 and TRBJ2-2; D not certain. Trimming shortened V by 3 bases and J by 6 bases, and 14 bases separated the two germline ends. The germline V gene encodes CDR1 LGHNA and CDR2 YNFKEQ. This CDR3 spans 15 amino acids. In nucleotides, the CDR3 is TGTGCCAGCAGCCACCAGGCGGAGAGGCCCGGGGAGCTGTTTTTT. As protein: CASSHQAERPGELFF.